This TCR beta chain was sequenced in a study of blood T cell repertoires in COVID-19. TCRdb keeps only in-frame clones here, not all; method: immunoSEQ multiplex PCR. The sample contains around 250,000 clones, 70% to 90% of which appear only once. With respect to this clone: The sample contains more than one DNA sequence encoding this CDR3.

The V and J ends lost 0 bases and 2 bases respectively, with 9 bases between them. This CDR3 is 14 amino acids long. Germline assignment: CDR1 SGDLS and CDR2 YYNGEE. This TCR came from a woman aged 45-60 years who had recovered from COVID-19. The genes are TRBV9 and TRBJ2-7; D is possibly TRBD1 (6 bases). Material: PBMCs or T cells enriched from blood (not recorded which). The chain's CDR3 is CASSVGGQAYEQYF. The CDR3 nucleotides read TGTGCCAGCAGCGTAGGGGGACAAGCCTACGAGCAGTACTTC.